One and the same sample provided the 30 T cell receptor beta chains below, sequenced in a study of T-cell memory formation after mild COVID-19. TCRdb fed the 5' RACE reads into MiXCR, producing one record per CDR3 protein. The sample records about 150,000 distinct CDR3 sequences, about 19% being singletons. Sequences were obtained from PBMCs or a T cell subset sorted from them (not recorded which). The receptors were gathered from an adult woman who had mild COVID-19 (a few samples of this study predate the infection). Cell type and time point are not known.

This clonotype was seen a few times. This sequence joins TRBV5-1 and TRBJ2-3; no definite D call. V gave up 0 bases and J gave up 1 base, with 9 bases separating them. Looked up from germline, CDR1 is SGHRS and CDR2 is YFSETQ. CDR3 size: 15 residues. The CDR3 reads CASSLVANGTDTQYF. The CDR3, as DNA: TGCGCCAGCAGCTTGGTCGCAAACGGCACAGATACGCAGTATTTT.

This clonotype was observed at least ten times. The chain links TRBV7-9 to TRBJ1-3; weak D call: TRBD1 (5 bases). Germline V gives CDR1 SEHNR, CDR2 FQNEAQ (reference sequence). The V end lost 8 bases, the J end lost 0 bases, and 11 bases lay between the germline ends. CDR3 length: 14 amino acids. The CDR3 region has the DNA TGTGCCAGCGGGGGGTCGAGCTCTGGAAACACCATATATTTT. Translation: CASGGSSSGNTIYF.

This chain joins TRBV2 and TRBJ1-5, with D possibly being TRBD1 (5 bases). The CDR3 sequence is 14 residues long. From germline, CDR1 is SNHLY and CDR2 FYNNEI. V was shortened by 8 bases and J by 2 bases, with 13 bases between the two germline ends. CDR3 region: CASAGRHGNQPQHF. The CDR3 DNA is TGTGCCAGCGCAGGGCGTCATGGCAATCAGCCCCAGCATTTT.

This clonotype was observed a few times. The gene calls are TRBV7-8 and TRBJ2-7; D may be TRBD1 (5 bases). This CDR3 has 15 residues. V lost 5 bases to trimming and J lost 2 bases, with 16 bases between them. The germline V gene has CDR1 SGHVS and CDR2 FQNEAQ. The CDR3, as DNA: TGTGCCAGCAGCCCCAGGGCAATCGGGCCCTACGAGCAGTACTTC. Amino acids: CASSPRAIGPYEQYF.

This rearrangement joins TRBV7-8 to TRBJ1-5, with D unclear. V was clipped by 1 base and J by 0 bases, with 7 bases between them. This CDR3 contains 15 residues. Germline CDR1 reads SGHVS; CDR2 reads FQNEAQ. This CDR3 is CASSLVGSSNQPQHF. CDR3 DNA: TGTGCCAGCAGCTTAGTAGGCTCTAGCAATCAGCCCCAGCATTTT.

The chain carries TRBV29-1 and TRBJ2-3; D is perhaps TRBD2 (6 bases). Per the germline V gene, CDR1 is SQVTM and CDR2 is ANQGSEA. V was pared by 4 bases and J by 2 bases, with 13 bases between. The CDR3 is 14 amino acids. CDR3 residues: CSVASGGATDTQYF. CDR3 sequence (DNA): TGCAGCGTTGCTTCCGGCGGGGCCACAGATACGCAGTATTTT.

This clonotype came up many times. The rearrangement joins TRBV7-2 to TRBJ2-1; 10 nucleotides match TRBD2. The CDR3 has 15 amino acids. Per the germline V gene, CDR1 is SGHTA and CDR2 is FQGNSA. Trimming removed 4 bases from V and 7 bases from J; junction bases left unmatched: 7. CDR3 DNA sequence: TGTGCCAGCAGCTCGAGCGGGGGGGCCTTTAATGAGCAGTTCTTC. Its protein is CASSSSGGAFNEQFF.

This clonotype has more than one count but fewer than ten. CDR3 in amino acids: CSARDPTSGSGEQFF. CDR3 DNA sequence: TGCAGTGCTAGGGACCCGACTAGCGGGAGTGGGGAGCAGTTCTTC. This rearrangement joins TRBV20-1 to TRBJ2-1; 12 bases agree with TRBD2. Germline trimming cut 3 bases from V and 10 bases from J; bases unmatched to any gene: 10. CDR1 and CDR2 (germline): DFQATT, SNEGSKA (reference sequence). This CDR3 contains 15 residues.

J is TRBJ2-1 and V is TRBV5-1; D unclear. The germline gives CDR1 SGHRS, CDR2 YFSETQ. The V gene lost 3 bases and the J gene lost 6 bases, with 16 bases spanning the gap. This CDR3 is built from 15 residues. The CDR3 loop is CASSSGRSSGNEQFF. DNA of the CDR3: TGCGCCAGCAGCTCCGGACGGTCCAGTGGCAATGAGCAGTTCTTC.

This clonotype was picked up a small number of times. This rearrangement joins TRBV7-2 to TRBJ2-3; tentative D call: TRBD2 (5 bases). The CDR3 sequence is 16 residues long. Trimming stripped 6 bases from V and 2 bases from J, with 18 bases between. Germline V gene sequence: CDR1 SGHTA, CDR2 FQGNSA. The CDR3 DNA reads TGTGCCAGCAGACCTCCTGGAGCGGTTTACACAGATACGCAGTATTTT. It yields the protein CASRPPGAVYTDTQYF.

This clonotype was recorded only once. The chain has TRBV7-9 and TRBJ2-7, with D hard to call. CDR3 length: 14 amino acids. Germline CDR1 reads SEHNR; CDR2 reads FQNEAQ (reference sequence). Trimming took off 2 bases at V and 3 bases at J, with 11 bases between the two ends. This chain's CDR3 is CASSLTGQVYEQYF. The DNA of the CDR3 is TGTGCCAGCAGCTTAACGGGCCAGGTCTACGAGCAGTACTTC.

The V and J genes are TRBV5-1 and TRBJ1-6; 12 nucleotides match TRBD1. The germline V gene has CDR1 SGHRS and CDR2 YFSETQ. The trim removed 4 bases at V and 5 bases at J, leaving 4 bases unmatched. CDR3 length equals 16 residues. CDR3 sequence: CASSLGTGGDNSPLHF. Written as DNA, the CDR3 is TGCGCCAGCAGCCTGGGGACAGGGGGCGATAATTCACCCCTCCACTTT.

This clonotype was picked up a small number of times. The chain carries TRBV15 and TRBJ2-7; D is unresolved. V was cut by 5 bases and J by 7 bases, with 15 bases left in between. The germline gives CDR1 LNHNV, CDR2 YYDKDF (reference sequence). The CDR3 is 13 residues long. CDR3 DNA: TGTGCCACCAGCCCTATAAGGGATTCGGAGCAGTACTTC. This gives the protein CATSPIRDSEQYF.

The sample holds a few counts of this clonotype. The chain recombines TRBV18 with TRBJ2-3; the match to TRBD2 covers 7 bases. CDR3 size: 16 residues. Germline V lookup: CDR1 KGHSH, CDR2 LQKENI. The ends lost 0 bases at V and 1 base at J; junction bases unmatched: 4. CDR3 nucleotides: TGTGCCAGCTCACCACCGTTAACTAGCGGCACAGATACGCAGTATTTT. It codes for CASSPPLTSGTDTQYF. The variable domain in full, with the rest retrieved from reference TRBV18 and TRBJ2-3, is NAGVMQNPRHLVRRRGQEARLRCSPMKGHSHVYWYRQLPEEGLKFMVYLQKENIIDESGMPKERFSAEFPKEGPSILRIQQVVRGDSAAYFCASSPPLTSGTDTQYFGPGTRLTVL.

This rearrangement joins TRBV7-2 to TRBJ2-7, with no clear D. Trimming removed 5 bases from V and 2 bases from J, with 10 bases in between. This CDR3 contains 13 residues. Germline lookup yields CDR1 SGHTA and CDR2 FQGNSA. In nucleotides, the CDR3 is TGTGCCAGCAGCCAAGGACGCCCCTACGAGCAGTACTTC. This gives the protein CASSQGRPYEQYF. The variable domain in full, completed from reference TRBV7-2 and TRBJ2-7, reads GAGVSQSPSNKVTEKGKDVELRCDPISGHTALYWYRQSLGQGLEFLIYFQGNSAPDKSGLPSDRFSAERTGGSVSTLTIQRTQQEDSAVYLCASSQGRPYEQYFGPGTRLTVT.

The chain carries TRBV19 and TRBJ2-3; D ambiguous. Germline CDR1 and CDR2: LNHDA and SQIVND (reference sequence). V was trimmed by 4 bases and J by 0 bases, leaving 14 bases between them. The CDR3 has 16 amino acids. The CDR3 sequence is CASSRRLATSTDTQYF. CDR3 sequence (DNA): TGTGCCAGTAGTAGAAGACTCGCCACTAGCACAGATACGCAGTATTTT.

This chain connects TRBV7-2 to TRBJ2-7; TRBD2 agrees at 7 bases. The germline gives CDR1 SGHTA, CDR2 FQGNSA. The CDR3 sequence is 14 residues long. V was pared by 9 bases and J by 1 base, with 9 bases of the junction left unmatched. CDR3 coding DNA: TGTGCCAGTATTCCAGCGGGATCATCCTACGAGCAGTACTTC. Its translation is CASIPAGSSYEQYF.

The chain has TRBV20-1 and TRBJ2-1, with 8 bases identical to TRBD2. Unmatched junction bases numbered 10, after V lost 0 bases and J lost 12 bases. CDR1 and CDR2 (germline): DFQATT, SNEGSKA (reference sequence). The CDR3 length is 14 residues. The CDR3 nucleotides read TGCAGTGCTAGAGATCCCGGAGCGGGAGCGCGGCAGTTCTTC. The encoded protein is CSARDPGAGARQFF.

The rearrangement links TRBV9 to TRBJ2-1; 16 bases map to TRBD2. The J segment lost 15 bases and the V segment lost 3 bases, leaving 3 bases of the junction unmatched. CDR1 and CDR2 (germline): SGDLS, YYNGEE. The CDR3 has 13 amino acids. CDR3 loop: CASSDGTSGRGFF. CDR3 in DNA: TGTGCCAGCAGCGACGGGACTAGCGGGAGGGGGTTCTTC.

The CDR3 nucleotides read TGTGCCACCGGGACAGGGGGTAATGAGCAGTTCTTC. It yields the protein CATGTGGNEQFF. The chain has TRBV24-1 and TRBJ2-1; TRBD1 matches at 11 bases. The J segment lost 7 bases and the V segment lost 9 bases, leaving 1 base of the junction unmatched. Germline CDR1 reads KGHDR; CDR2 reads SFDVKD. This CDR3 region has 12 residues.

This clonotype has just a few counts. This chain connects TRBV13 to TRBJ2-5; D is uncertain. Germline V gene lookup returns CDR1 PRHDT and CDR2 FYEKMQ (reference sequence). The CDR3 is made up of 14 amino acids. Trimming took off 3 bases at V and 2 bases at J, with 10 bases between the two ends. CDR3: CASSLGAVQETQYF. The DNA of the CDR3 is TGTGCCAGCAGCTTGGGTGCCGTACAAGAGACCCAGTACTTC. Based on the CDR3 plus reference TRBV13 and TRBJ2-5, the full variable domain is AAGVIQSPRHLIKEKRETATLKCYPIPRHDTVYWYQQGPGQDPQFLISFYEKMQSDKGSIPDRFSAQQFSDYHSELNMSSLELGDSALYFCASSLGAVQETQYFGPGTRLLVL.

The chain combines TRBV6-5 with TRBJ1-2, with TRBD1 matching 9 bases. Losses at the gene ends were 6 bases for V and 0 bases for J; bases not matched to a gene: 5. CDR3 size: 15 residues. CDR1 and CDR2 from the germline V gene are MNHEY and SVGAGI. The CDR3 is CASSEGTGTNYGYTF. The CDR3 DNA follows: TGTGCCAGCAGCGAGGGGACAGGGACTAACTATGGCTACACCTTC.

This clonotype was seen at least ten times. V gene TRBV29-1 combines with J gene TRBJ1-1; a weak D match, TRBD1 (5 bases). The V gene's germline CDR1 is SQVTM and CDR2 ANQGSEA. This CDR3 spans 12 amino acids. V lost 6 bases and J 5 bases, leaving 13 bases between the germline ends. CDR3 nucleotide sequence: TGCAGCGTCGGGGACCCCGGAACTGAAGCTTTCTTT. Its translation is CSVGDPGTEAFF. Complete variable domain (other parts from reference TRBV29-1 and TRBJ1-1): SAVISQKPSRDICQRGTSLTIQCQVDSQVTMMFWYRQQPGQSLTLIATANQGSEATYESGFVIDKFPISRPNLTFSTLTVSNMSPEDSSIYLCSVGDPGTEAFFGQGTRLTVV.

The J gene is TRBJ2-3, the V gene TRBV2, with no clear D. The ends were cut back, 6 bases at V and 5 bases at J, with 15 bases in the middle. The CDR3 sequence is 14 residues long. The V gene's germline CDR1 is SNHLY and CDR2 FYNNEI. The CDR3 loop is CASSSPQFRDTQYF. The CDR3 DNA reads as TGTGCCAGCAGCTCTCCTCAGTTTCGAGATACGCAGTATTTT.

This clonotype was seen a handful of times. The chain employs TRBV15 and TRBJ2-1, with unresolved D. This CDR3 has 13 residues. Trimming removed 3 bases at V and 11 bases at J, with 14 bases between. Germline CDR1 and CDR2: LNHNV and YYDKDF (reference sequence). CDR3 nucleotide sequence: TGTGCCACCAGCAGCCCCCGTGGGCGAAAGCAGTTCTTC. Protein sequence: CATSSPRGRKQFF.

The gene calls are TRBV7-7 and TRBJ2-1; TRBD2 matches 7 bases. The CDR3 extends over 17 amino acids. With 6 bases clipped from V and 8 bases from J, the junction kept 19 bases outside the gene matches. Germline CDR1 is SSHAT and CDR2 is FNYEAQ (reference sequence). In nucleotides, the CDR3 is TGTGCCAGCAGATCCACCCACTCGGGGGGACGCCGGGATGAGCAGTTCTTC. Protein product: CASRSTHSGGRRDEQFF.

This chain joins TRBV5-1 and TRBJ2-1; TRBD2 matches at 12 bases. V was clipped by 0 bases and J by 3 bases; unmatched bases: 1. This CDR3 is built from 16 residues. The germline V gene has CDR1 SGHRS and CDR2 YFSETQ. As DNA, the CDR3 is TGCGCCAGCAGCTTGGTACTAGCGGGAGGCTACAATGAGCAGTTCTTC. Amino acids: CASSLVLAGGYNEQFF.

The chain combines TRBV24-1 with TRBJ2-7, with 9 bases fitting TRBD2. CDR1 KGHDR and CDR2 SFDVKD come from the germline V gene. The CDR3 covers 16 residues. Unmatched junction bases numbered 10, after V lost 3 bases and J lost 5 bases. CDR3 residues: CATSDPLAGSPHEQYF. The CDR3 bases are TGTGCCACCAGTGATCCCCTAGCGGGAAGTCCACACGAGCAGTACTTC.

The chain recombines TRBV20-1 with TRBJ1-1; D ambiguous. The V end was cut by 3 bases, the J end by 5 bases, with 19 bases between. The CDR3 spans 15 residues. Germline loops: CDR1 DFQATT, CDR2 SNEGSKA (reference sequence). The CDR3 region is CSASSPKTGWTEAFF. The DNA for the CDR3 is TGCAGTGCTAGTTCCCCCAAAACGGGTTGGACTGAAGCTTTCTTT.

This clonotype has more than one count but fewer than ten. The chain joins TRBV18 to TRBJ2-2, with TRBD1 matching over 7 bases. J lost 6 bases, V lost 8 bases, and 12 bases had no gene match. CDR1 KGHSH and CDR2 LQKENI come from the germline V gene. This CDR3 is 15 amino acids long. This CDR3 is CASSQGEFRAGELFF. The DNA of the CDR3 is TGTGCCAGCAGCCAGGGGGAGTTTCGCGCCGGGGAGCTGTTTTTT.